This TCR beta chain appears in the sequencing data of a study of blood T cell repertoires in COVID-19. Turning to the study itself: Samples taken during acute and convalescent COVID-19 were collected in the United States, Italy and Spain. T cells, B-cell-depleted T cells, or PBMCs supplied cDNA or gDNA.

The V end lost 4 bases, the J end lost 6 bases, and 10 bases lay between the germline ends. Germline lookup yields CDR1 SGHTA and CDR2 FQGTGA. This CDR3 contains 13 residues. The authors' processing: Amplification with reference gene primers provided the estimates of nucleated cell counts. Repertoires were generated with immunoSEQ multiplex PCR, while TCRdb's copy carries only in-frame clones and drops some. V and J calls plus clone size are reproduced from that table; the DNA served to infer D and trimming. The sample carries some 120,000 clones, over 70% recorded once. The sample taken for sequencing was peripheral blood. The J gene is TRBJ2-1, the V gene TRBV7-3, with D unresolved. The TCR comes from a man of 80 years or more with acute or convalescent COVID-19. The CDR3 sequence: CASSSGISNEQFF. Written as DNA, the CDR3 is TGTGCCAGCAGCTCCGGTATTTCCAATGAGCAGTTCTTC.